Below, 6 T cell receptor beta chains from the same sample are listed, as sequenced in a study of tumor-infiltrating lymphocytes in primary liver carcinoma. A primer in the constant region served to generate TCR beta cDNA from roughly 550 ng of total RNA. Slightly modified ARM-PCR with three nested multiplex PCR rounds yielded TCR beta libraries. Use of TRBV1-TRBV30 forward primers with a C-beta reverse primer characterized the first two PCR rounds, which lasted about 10 cycles each. TCRdb analysed the multiplex PCR reads with MiXCR anew, one entry per CDR3 protein. Seen here are about 180,000 distinct CDR3 sequences, about 55% observed once, and the top ten hold approximately 70%. Extraction also yielded germline DNA, while blood RNA was obtained from unsorted whole blood. The sample comprised peripheral blood. Receptors were obtained from a man aged 40-55 years with primary liver carcinoma and hepatitis B virus infection.

This clonotype was seen many times. This chain links TRBV29-1 with TRBJ2-4; TRBD1 aligns across 8 bases. Trimming at V came to 7 bases and at J to 6 bases, leaving 5 bases not matched to a gene. CDR1 and CDR2 from the germline V gene are SQVTM and ANQGSEA. The CDR3 consists of 12 residues. As DNA, the CDR3 is TGCAGCGGGGGACAGGAGATAAACATTCAGTACTTC. The encoded protein is CSGGQEINIQYF.

There are many counts of this clonotype. The gene calls are TRBV29-1 and TRBJ2-5; 8 bases align to TRBD1. In germline, CDR1 is SQVTM, CDR2 ANQGSEA. The junction had 6 bases not matched to a gene; V was cut back by 7 bases and J by 2 bases. The CDR3 runs 13 residues. CDR3 nucleotide sequence: TGCAGCGCCGCACGGACAGGGCAAGAGACCCAGTACTTC. It is translated as CSAARTGQETQYF.

The gene calls are TRBV7-9 and TRBJ2-5; TRBD1 matches 7 bases. The germline CDR1 and CDR2 sequences are SEHNR and FQNEAQ (reference sequence). V lost 0 bases, J lost 5 bases, and 6 bases stayed unmatched. This CDR3 is 15 amino acids long. For the CDR3, the DNA is TGTGCCAGCAGCTTAGCCGAGGGGGCGACGGAGACCCAGTACTTC. Translation gives CASSLAEGATETQYF.

The V gene is TRBV28, the J gene TRBJ2-4, with 9 bases identical to TRBD2. This CDR3 spans 14 amino acids. The ends lost 9 bases at V and 6 bases at J; junction bases unmatched: 9. CDR1 is MDHEN and CDR2 is SYDVKM in the germline V gene. CDR3 sequence reads: CASSGAGGRNIQYF. Here the CDR3 DNA reads TGTGCCAGTTCCGGGGCGGGAGGGAGAAACATTCAGTACTTC. Full variable domain (missing parts from reference TRBV28 and TRBJ2-4): DVKVTQSSRYLVKRTGEKVFLECVQDMDHENMFWYRQDPGLGLRLIYFSYDVKMKEKGDIPEGYSVSREKKERFSLILESASTNQTSMYLCASSGAGGRNIQYFGAGTRLSVL.

This clonotype was seen only a few times. The chain employs TRBV10-3 and TRBJ2-1; the match to TRBD2 covers 8 bases. This CDR3 has 15 residues. Germline V lookup: CDR1 ENHRY, CDR2 SYGVKD. Germline trimming cut 2 bases from V and 3 bases from J; bases unmatched to any gene: 3. The CDR3: CAISEGSGIYNEQFF. In DNA form, the CDR3 reads TGTGCCATCAGTGAGGGTAGCGGGATCTACAATGAGCAGTTCTTC.

This clonotype was seen at least ten times. The J gene is TRBJ2-7, the V gene TRBV11-2; TRBD2 might be the D (6 bases). The CDR3 totals 16 residues. Between the trimmed V and J ends, which lost 5 bases and 2 bases, there was a span of 19 bases. Germline V lookup: CDR1 SGHAT, CDR2 FQNNGV. The CDR3 DNA follows: TGTGCCAGCAGCCCCCGGATCGCAGCGGGCACCTACGAGCAGTACTTC. It translates to CASSPRIAAGTYEQYF. The complete variable domain, with remaining parts taken from reference TRBV11-2 and TRBJ2-7, reads EAGVAQSPRYKIIEKRQSVAFWCNPISGHATLYWYQQILGQGPKLLIQFQNNGVVDDSQLPKDRFSAERLKGVDSTLKIQPAKLEDSAVYLCASSPRIAAGTYEQYFGPGTRLTVT.